The rows below give T cell receptor beta chains drawn from one sample of a study of blood T cell repertoires in COVID-19. Clones were sequenced by immunoSEQ multiplex PCR, and TCRdb holds only the in-frame ones, with some missing. Of about 340,000 clones in the sample, more than 70% were seen once. Sequencing was performed on peripheral blood. Receptors originate from a man aged 30 to 45 with active or convalescent COVID-19. The CDR3 runs from the conserved cysteine through the conserved F or W. D genes are given only for firm matches. Only part of the rows carry a size: once, few, many, or a class if the clone is expanded.

clone_size | j_call | v_call | d_call | cdr3_nt | cdr3_aa
NA | TRBJ1-1 | TRBV7-2 | NA | TGTGCCAGCAGCCTGGGTGGGCCTGAAGCTTTCTTT | CASSLGGPEAFF
once | TRBJ1-3 | TRBV9 | NA | TGTGCCAGCAGCCCCCGCGGGGGAGGCTTCGGGCGGCTGGAAAACACCATATATTTT | CASSPRGGGFGRLENTIYF
NA | TRBJ1-4 | TRBV3-1/TRBV3-2 | TRBD1 | TGTGCCAGCAGCCAAGGGACAGGGAGCGAAAAACTGTTTTTT | CASSQGTGSEKLFF
few | TRBJ2-5 | TRBV10-3 | NA | TGTGCCATCAGTGAGCCCTCGCGAGAGACCCAGTACTTC | CAISEPSRETQYF
NA | TRBJ2-1 | TRBV28 | TRBD2 | TGTGCCAGCAGTTTATCGTGGACGAAGCGGGAGGCCACTCCCTACAATGAGCAGTTCTTC | CASSLSWTKREATPYNEQFF
NA | TRBJ2-7 | TRBV4-1 | NA | TGCGCCAGCAGCCTGACGACGGGACTGTCGACCTACGAGCAGTACTTC | CASSLTTGLSTYEQYF
NA | TRBJ2-1 | TRBV7-6 | NA | TGTGCCAGCAGTTCTAGCGAGTCCCCCCACAATGAGCAGTTCTTC | CASSSSESPHNEQFF
NA | TRBJ2-7 | TRBV28 | NA | TGTGCCAGCAGTTTCGACTCCGGGACACGGGCCACCTACGAGCAGTACTTC | CASSFDSGTRATYEQYF
NA | TRBJ2-1 | TRBV7-9 | TRBD1 | TGTGCCAGCTGGCTCGCGGGACAGGGGACGTACAATGAGCAGTTCTTC | CASWLAGQGTYNEQFF
NA | TRBJ2-3 | TRBV5-1 | NA | TGCGCCAGCAGCTTGACAGGGCCCTCTTTGACAGATACGCAGTATTTT | CASSLTGPSLTDTQYF
NA | TRBJ2-1 | TRBV14 | TRBD2 | TGTGCCAGCAGCCAATGGACTAGCGGGAGAGCGAATGAGCAGTTCTTC | CASSQWTSGRANEQFF
NA | TRBJ2-1 | TRBV11-2 | TRBD1 | TGTGCCAGCAGCTTACCTCCCCGGACAGGGATGGATGAGCAGTTCTTC | CASSLPPRTGMDEQFF
NA | TRBJ1-2 | TRBV2 | NA | TGTGCCAGCACCATAGACATTGGCTACACCTTC | CASTIDIGYTF
NA | TRBJ1-6 | TRBV10-3 | NA | TGTGCCATCCGGACCCGGGATGGTTCACCCCTCCACTTT | CAIRTRDGSPLHF
NA | TRBJ1-5 | TRBV3-1/TRBV3-2 | NA | TGTGCCAGCAGCCAAGGCCCCCCTAGGGGGAGCCCTAATCAGCCCCAGCATTTT | CASSQGPPRGSPNQPQHF
NA | TRBJ2-1 | TRBV6-1 | TRBD2 | TGTGCCAGCAGTGACCCTAGCGGGAGCTACAATGAGCAGTTCTTC | CASSDPSGSYNEQFF
few | TRBJ2-3 | TRBV3-1/TRBV3-2 | TRBD2 | TGTGCCAGCAGCCAAGAGGTGGTAGCGGGAGATACGCAGTATTTT | CASSQEVVAGDTQYF
NA | TRBJ2-3 | TRBV25-1 | NA | TGTGCCAGCAGTGAATCGGTCACGGGGGGCATCACAGATACGCAGTATTTT | CASSESVTGGITDTQYF
NA | TRBJ2-5 | TRBV6-6 | TRBD2 | TGTGCCAGCCTCGGGAGCGGGGGGGAACAAGAGACCCAGTACTTC | CASLGSGGEQETQYF
NA | TRBJ2-7 | TRBV19 | NA | TGTGCCAGTAGTATAGTCGGACTTCCCTACGAGCAGTACTTC | CASSIVGLPYEQYF
NA | TRBJ2-3 | TRBV11-2 | NA | TGTGCCAGCAACCAGGTTGATACGCAGTATTTT | CASNQVDTQYF
NA | TRBJ1-3 | TRBV5-6 | NA | TGTGCCAGCAGCCCCATTGCGGGGGACGGAAACACCATATATTTT | CASSPIAGDGNTIYF
NA | TRBJ1-1 | TRBV6-5 | NA | TGTGCCAGCAGTTCGACAGGCGCGGACACTGAAGCTTTCTTT | CASSSTGADTEAFF
NA | TRBJ1-1 | TRBV10-3 | NA | TGTGCCATCAAACGGCAATTCCCGAGGGACACTGAAGCTTTCTTT | CAIKRQFPRDTEAFF
NA | TRBJ2-7 | TRBV9 | NA | TGTGCCAGCAGCCGGGGGGCTGCCGAGCAGTACTTC | CASSRGAAEQYF
NA | TRBJ2-5 | TRBV5-8 | TRBD2 | TGTGCCAGCAGCTTGGGGAGCGGGAGTCGGCAAGAGACCCAGTACTTC | CASSLGSGSRQETQYF
NA | TRBJ2-7 | TRBV6-6 | NA | TGTGCCAGCAGTTTCGCGCGCGAGCAGTACTTC | CASSFAREQYF
few | TRBJ1-2 | TRBV7-9 | NA | TGTGCCAGCAGCTTAGGTCCACGCGGGGGGCAGGGCGGCTACACCTTC | CASSLGPRGGQGGYTF
NA | TRBJ2-3 | TRBV7-2 | TRBD1 | TGTGCCAGCAGCTTCGACAGGGGCCCTTCGGATACGCAGTATTTT | CASSFDRGPSDTQYF
NA | TRBJ1-2 | TRBV2 | NA | TGTGCCAGCAGGACAGGTGCTAACTATGGCTACACCTTC | CASRTGANYGYTF
NA | TRBJ2-5 | TRBV28 | TRBD2 | TGTGCCAGCAGTTCACAAGCGGGAGGGTCCCAAGAGACCCAGTACTTC | CASSSQAGGSQETQYF
NA | TRBJ2-5 | TRBV28 | NA | TGTGCCAGCAGTTTACTGTTAGGGGGGGCCCAAGAGACCCAGTACTTC | CASSLLLGGAQETQYF
NA | TRBJ2-1 | TRBV7-2 | NA | TGTGCCAGCAGCTTGGCGGGGGCGAATGAGCAGTTCTTC | CASSLAGANEQFF
NA | TRBJ2-1 | TRBV10-3 | NA | TGTGCCATCAGTGAGTCTGGAGCGGACAATGAGCAGTTCTTC | CAISESGADNEQFF
NA | TRBJ2-7 | TRBV12-3/TRBV12-4 | NA | TGTGCCAGCAGTCTCACTAGATCTGGCGAGCAGTACTTC | CASSLTRSGEQYF
NA | TRBJ1-5 | TRBV7-8 | TRBD1 | TGTGCCAGCAGCGCGACAGGGAATCAGCCCCAGCATTTT | CASSATGNQPQHF
NA | TRBJ2-7 | TRBV5-5 | NA | TGTGCCAGCAGCTTCGGGGGTGTATACGAGCAGTACTTC | CASSFGGVYEQYF
few | TRBJ2-3 | TRBV3-1/TRBV3-2 | TRBD1 | TGTGCCAGCAGCCAAGCGGGACAGGGGACAGATACGCAGTATTTT | CASSQAGQGTDTQYF
NA | TRBJ1-3 | TRBV7-2 | NA | TGTGCCAGCAGCTTAACCCCCCAAGGGGCTATCGCGGGAAACACCATATATTTT | CASSLTPQGAIAGNTIYF
NA | TRBJ2-1 | TRBV5-5 | NA | TGTGCCAGCAGCTTAAGGGCGGGCTCCTACAATGAGCAGTTCTTC | CASSLRAGSYNEQFF
NA | TRBJ2-3 | TRBV4-2 | TRBD2 | TGTGCCAGCAGTCAGGAGACTAGCAGTGAATGGGATACGCAGTATTTT | CASSQETSSEWDTQYF
NA | TRBJ1-1 | TRBV27 | TRBD1 | TGTGCCAGCAGTGACAGGGGGCGGACTGAAGCTTTCTTT | CASSDRGRTEAFF
NA | TRBJ2-3 | TRBV5-3 | NA | TGTGCCAGAAGCCACGGACTACCCGGAGGGACGCAGTATTTT | CARSHGLPGGTQYF
NA | TRBJ2-3 | TRBV19 | TRBD2 | TGTGCCAGTAGTATTCTAGCGGGAATCGATACGCAGTATTTT | CASSILAGIDTQYF
NA | TRBJ2-5 | TRBV6-5 | TRBD1 | TGTGCCAGCAGTACCCGGACAGGGAAAGAGACCCAGTACTTC | CASSTRTGKETQYF
NA | TRBJ1-3 | TRBV6-5 | NA | TGTGCGGGGGGTCTATCCTCTGGAAACACCATATATTTT | CAGGLSSGNTIYF
NA | TRBJ2-7 | TRBV6-5 | NA | TGTGCCAGCAGTAGGGGACTGCCTTCTTATTACGAGCAGTACTTC | CASSRGLPSYYEQYF
NA | TRBJ2-1 | TRBV2 | NA | TGTGCCAGCAGGCTGGGGACAAATGGCGTAAATGAGCAGTTCTTC | CASRLGTNGVNEQFF
once | TRBJ1-2 | TRBV14 | NA | TGTGCCAGCAGCCAAGGAGAAAACTATGGCTACACCTTC | CASSQGENYGYTF
NA | TRBJ1-4 | TRBV2 | TRBD1 | TGTGCCAGCAGCCTTGGGACAGAGAGAAAACTGTTTTTT | CASSLGTERKLFF
NA | TRBJ2-1 | TRBV5-5 | NA | TGTGCCAGCAGCTTCAACACCTACAATGAGCAGTTCTTC | CASSFNTYNEQFF
NA | TRBJ1-2 | TRBV6-2/TRBV6-3 | TRBD1 | TGTGCCAGCAGCCTACCCGGACAGGGGGATGGCTACACCTTC | CASSLPGQGDGYTF